Shown below are 3 T cell receptor beta chains from a single sample sequenced in a study of regulatory T cells in long-lasting Graves disease (dated by TCRdb to the early 2020s). The time point label here, explained by the study, means: newly diagnosed GD, antithyroid drugs for less than 3 months. RNA was extracted from PBMCs in TRIzol for both TCR sequencing and RNA sequencing. Libraries came from multiplex PCR. The run used an Illumina HiSeq 4000. To build TCR beta libraries, CDR3 regions were amplified by Arm-PCR using iRepertoire HTBI primers. Through fastp at Q25 and MiXCR, TCRdb rebuilt clones from the public reads, retaining in-frame beta chains. Entries are consolidated by CDR3 protein sequence, retaining the most common genes and DNA. The table for this sample lists over 300,000 distinct CDR3 sequences; roughly a sixth of them were counted only once. The top ten clonotypes cover about 20% of the sample.

The sample consisted of peripheral blood mononuclear cells (PBMCs), taken at new diagnosis, from a patient treated with antithyroid drugs. The source of these receptors is a female donor with Graves disease.

The chain recombines TRBV6-2 or TRBV6-3 with TRBJ1-2; 9 bases match TRBD1. Germline V gene sequence: CDR1 MNHEY, CDR2 SVGEGT. Unmatched junction bases numbered 11, after V lost 6 bases and J lost 3 bases. CDR3 size: 16 residues. CDR3 in amino acids: CASRLTSGTGHYGYTF. The CDR3 region has the DNA TGTGCCAGCAGACTAACTAGCGGGACAGGGCACTATGGCTACACCTTC.

This clonotype was seen at least ten times. The chain employs TRBV12-3 or TRBV12-4 and TRBJ1-4, with D perhaps matching TRBD1 (5 bases). The CDR3 is 14 residues long. V shed 3 bases and J shed 2 bases, with 7 bases lying between them. The CDR3 DNA sequence: TGTGCCAGCAGTTTCAGGGTGACTAATGAAAAACTGTTTTTT. It encodes CASSFRVTNEKLFF.

The chain recombines TRBV28 with TRBJ2-5; weak D call: TRBD2 (7 bases). Germline V gives CDR1 MDHEN, CDR2 SYDVKM. This CDR3 has 16 amino acids. Trimming left V 3 bases short and J 1 base short, with 15 bases between. CDR3 region: CASSFQGTIGQETQYF. For the CDR3, the DNA is TGTGCCAGCAGTTTTCAGGGGACTATAGGCCAAGAGACCCAGTACTTC. Drawing the rest from reference TRBV28 and TRBJ2-5, the complete variable domain is DVKVTQSSRYLVKRTGEKVFLECVQDMDHENMFWYRQDPGLGLRLIYFSYDVKMKEKGDIPEGYSVSREKKERFSLILESASTNQTSMYLCASSFQGTIGQETQYFGPGTRLLVL.